This record covers a single TCR beta chain. This specimen belongs to a study of control samples from healthy donors and cancer patients. Trimming stripped 7 bases from V and 6 bases from J, with 22 bases between. CDR3 length equals 15 residues. The germline V gene has CDR1 MNHEY and CDR2 SVGAGI. Sequenced by immunoSEQ multiplex PCR; TCRdb stores in-frame clones only, minus some. This table holds 100,000 to 150,000 clones, approximately 92% found once. Sequencing used PBMCs. The TCR sequence derives from a man older than 75 with head and neck cancer. The chain couples TRBV6-5 to TRBJ2-7; D is possibly TRBD1 or TRBD2 (7 bases each). The CDR3 DNA is TGTGCCAGCACCTACTTCGGGACAGCGGGATCCGAGCAGTACTTC. It yields the protein CASTYFGTAGSEQYF.